The 14 T cell receptor beta chains in this list originate from one sample, sequenced in a study of tumor-infiltrating lymphocytes in primary liver carcinoma. The source material, roughly 18-32 mg of unsorted bulk tissue, was used to co-extract RNA and DNA. From approximately 0.5 ug of total RNA, TCR beta-specific cDNA was reverse-transcribed using a constant-region primer. Three nested multiplex PCR rounds, a slightly modified ARM-PCR method, built the TCR beta libraries. The two initial PCR rounds, nine to eleven cycles each, used TRBV1-TRBV30 forward and C-beta reverse primers. TCRdb itself ran the multiplex PCR reads through MiXCR, one entry per CDR3 protein. The table has about 54,000 distinct CDR3 sequences, about 68% seen once. The sequencing sample was made of liver tumor tissue from sampling region 2. The subset here: tumor region T2, inferior pole. The source of these receptors is a man aged 35 to 55 with primary liver carcinoma and hepatitis B virus infection.

The CDR3 bases are TGCAGCGTAGATAAGGGGAAGGGTGAAAAACTGTTTTTT. It is translated as CSVDKGKGEKLFF. The chain links TRBV29-1 to TRBJ1-4, with D perhaps matching TRBD1 (5 bases). CDR1 is SQVTM, CDR2 ANQGSEA, per germline. This CDR3 is 13 amino acids long. V lost 6 bases and J 7 bases, leaving 15 bases between the germline ends.

This clonotype was observed many times. The J gene is TRBJ2-7, the V gene TRBV6-5; D unclear. The germline gives CDR1 MNHEY, CDR2 SVGAGI. V lost 5 bases, J lost 5 bases, and 16 bases lay in between. The CDR3 is made up of 14 amino acids. In DNA, the CDR3 is TGTGCCAGCAGTCCCTCTGGTCGTGTTAACGAGCAGTACTTC. Translated, it gives CASSPSGRVNEQYF.

About this clonotype: The junction does not match germline at one end; this may be a read error. The chain couples TRBV6-5 to TRBJ2-2, with unresolved D. The CDR3 sequence is 14 residues long. Germline loops: CDR1 MNHEY, CDR2 SVGAGI. CDR3 residues: CASSPMGNIGELFF. In DNA form, the CDR3 reads TGTGCTAGCAGTCCTATGGGGAACATCGGGGAGCTGTTTTTT.

As regards this clonotype: At one of its ends the junction is not consistent with the germline gene, which may arise from a read error. This chain links TRBV7-9 with TRBJ1-1, with a weak D call TRBD1 (6 bases). CDR3 length: 14 amino acids. Germline V gene data show CDR1 as SEHNR and CDR2 as FQNEAQ (reference sequence). CDR3 sequence (DNA): TGTGCAAGCCTACGGGGGGCGACGGGAACTGAAACTTTCTTT. This gives the protein CASLRGATGTETFF.

About this clonotype: Its ends do not fully match the called genes, so a read error is possible. V is TRBV13 and J is TRBJ2-1; unclear D gene. This CDR3 is 11 amino acids long. Germline CDR1 reads PRHDT; CDR2 reads FYEKMQ (reference sequence). The CDR3 DNA reads TGTGCCAGCAGCTTAGGACACGGGTGGACCTTC. Its protein product is CASSLGHGWTF.

V and J are TRBV19 and TRBJ2-1; TRBD2 matches at 7 bases. Trimming took 4 bases from V and 5 from J; bases not matched to a gene: 5. Germline loops: CDR1 LNHDA, CDR2 SQIVND (reference sequence). The CDR3 loop spans 14 amino acids. The CDR3 is CASSTREDDNEQFF. As DNA, the CDR3 is TGTGCCAGTAGTACACGGGAGGATGACAATGAGCAGTTCTTC.

A remark on this clonotype: As the CDR3 is not closed by the conserved phenylalanine or tryptophan, this likely results from a read error. The V gene is TRBV5-4, the J gene TRBJ2-7; D is unclear. Germline assignment: CDR1 SGHNT and CDR2 YYREEE (reference sequence). CDR3 length: 13 amino acids. CDR3 sequence (DNA): TGTGCGAGCAGGATGGACCGAGCCTACGAGCAGTACTTA. Protein sequence: CASRMDRAYEQYL.

Details on this clonotype: It may be a read error: a sequence one base away is much more abundant. V usage is TRBV5-1 and J usage is TRBJ2-2; TRBD2 agrees at 14 bases. Germline V gene sequence: CDR1 SGHRS, CDR2 YFSETQ. This CDR3 region has 18 residues. This CDR3 reads CASSLGTSGRVNIGELFF. The CDR3 nucleotides read TGCGCCAGCAGCCTAGGGACTAGCGGGAGAGTGAACATCGGGGAGCTGTTTTTT.

V is TRBV28 and J is TRBJ2-3, with D possibly matching TRBD1 (6 bases). Deletions cut 7 bases from V and 5 bases from J, with 16 bases between. This CDR3 comprises 14 residues. Per germline, CDR1 MDHEN and CDR2 SYDVKM. The CDR3, as DNA: TGTGCCAGCAACCAGGGACAACTCATAGATACGCAGTATTTT. Protein: CASNQGQLIDTQYF.

This clonotype was recorded once. The junction departs from the called germline gene at one end, perhaps through a read error. V gene TRBV11-1 combines with J gene TRBJ2-5; the D gene is possibly TRBD2 (5 bases). CDR1 is SGHAT, CDR2 FQDESV, per germline (reference sequence). This CDR3 contains 19 residues. DNA for the CDR3: TGTGCCAGCAGCCCGCTCCCGGAGGTCAGGAAGGACTTCCATGAGACCCAGTACTTT. Amino acid sequence: CASSPLPEVRKDFHETQYF.

Worth noting for this clonotype: The junction differs from germline at one of its ends, possibly a read error. This sequence joins TRBV14 and TRBJ2-1; the match to TRBD2 covers 8 bases. Germline loops: CDR1 SGHDN, CDR2 FVKESK. The CDR3 covers 20 residues. CDR3 protein: CASRQDTGSGRNQRGYEQFF. The CDR3, as DNA: TGTGCAAGCAGACAAGACACCGGGTCAGGTCGGAATCAGCGGGGGTATGAGCAGTTCTTC.

V gene TRBV11-2 combines with J gene TRBJ2-7; D unresolved. TRBJ2-3 explains the end of the DNA better; the J call may be wrong. This CDR3 has 14 amino acids. CDR1 and CDR2 from the germline V gene are SGHAT and FQNNGV. Here the CDR3 DNA reads TGTGCCAGCAGCTTGACCGACGGAACCTACGAGCAGTATTTT. Amino acid sequence: CASSLTDGTYEQYF.

To note about this clonotype: Since no conserved phenylalanine or tryptophan closes the CDR3, a read error is the likely cause. The V gene is TRBV5-6, the J gene TRBJ2-1, with 7 nucleotides matching TRBD1. CDR3 length: 15 residues. CDR1 and CDR2 (germline): SGHDT, YYEEEE. The V gene end was trimmed by 4 bases and the J gene end by 4 bases; junction bases not matched to a gene: 8. DNA for the CDR3: TGTGCCAGCAGCATGGGTGACAGGGCTTACAATGAGCAGTTCCTC. Its protein product is CASSMGDRAYNEQFL.

The rearrangement links TRBV7-3 to TRBJ2-1; D is unresolved. V lost 5 bases, J lost 6 bases, and 11 bases lay in between. The CDR3 is 13 residues long. Germline lookup yields CDR1 SGHTA and CDR2 FQGTGA. DNA of the CDR3: TGTGCCAGCAGCCCCGAAATAAGCAATGAGCAGTTCTTC. It codes for CASSPEISNEQFF.